This T cell receptor (beta chain) derives from a study of identical twins. All donors comprised healthy Caucasians. V lost 6 bases, J lost 6 bases, and 9 bases stayed unmatched. The CDR3 is made up of 13 amino acids. The germline V gene has CDR1 DFQATT and CDR2 SNEGSKA (reference sequence). It was template switching that added a universal primer site, and there were unique molecular identifiers on the cDNA. Via MiXCR, TCRdb re-called the 5' RACE reads, giving one row per CDR3 protein. Among about 1.7 million distinct CDR3 sequences listed, less than 35% were seen once. The chain employs TRBV20-1 and TRBJ1-1; TRBD1 aligns across 8 bases. The clonotype originates from a newborn girl in good health. Material: cord blood. The CDR3 sequence: CSATQGAVSEAFF. As DNA, the CDR3 is TGCAGTGCCACCCAGGGGGCGGTTTCTGAAGCTTTCTTT.